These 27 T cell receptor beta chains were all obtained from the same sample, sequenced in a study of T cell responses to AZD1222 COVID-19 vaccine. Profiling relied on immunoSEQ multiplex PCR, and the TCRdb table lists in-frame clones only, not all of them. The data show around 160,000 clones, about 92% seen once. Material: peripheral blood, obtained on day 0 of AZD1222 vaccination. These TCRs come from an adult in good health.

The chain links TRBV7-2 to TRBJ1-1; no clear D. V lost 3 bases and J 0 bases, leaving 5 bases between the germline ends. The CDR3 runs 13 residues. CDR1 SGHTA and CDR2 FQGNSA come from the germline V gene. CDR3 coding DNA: TGTGCCAGCAGCTTGCGTATGAACACTGAAGCTTTCTTT. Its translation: CASSLRMNTEAFF. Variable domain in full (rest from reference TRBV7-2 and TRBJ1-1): GAGVSQSPSNKVTEKGKDVELRCDPISGHTALYWYRQSLGQGLEFLIYFQGNSAPDKSGLPSDRFSAERTGGSVSTLTIQRTQQEDSAVYLCASSLRMNTEAFFGQGTRLTVV.

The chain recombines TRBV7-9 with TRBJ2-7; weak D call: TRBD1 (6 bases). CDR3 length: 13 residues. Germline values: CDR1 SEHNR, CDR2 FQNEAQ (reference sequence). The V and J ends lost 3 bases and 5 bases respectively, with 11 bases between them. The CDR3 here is CASSFTGRHEQYF. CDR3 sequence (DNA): TGTGCCAGCAGCTTCACAGGGCGGCACGAGCAGTACTTC.

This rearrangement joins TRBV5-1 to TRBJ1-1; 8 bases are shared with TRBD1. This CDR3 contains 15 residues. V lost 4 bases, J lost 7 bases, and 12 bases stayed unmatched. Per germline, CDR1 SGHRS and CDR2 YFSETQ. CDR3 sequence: CASSPRTGQDGEAFF. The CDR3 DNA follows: TGCGCCAGCAGCCCCAGGACAGGGCAGGACGGTGAAGCTTTCTTT.

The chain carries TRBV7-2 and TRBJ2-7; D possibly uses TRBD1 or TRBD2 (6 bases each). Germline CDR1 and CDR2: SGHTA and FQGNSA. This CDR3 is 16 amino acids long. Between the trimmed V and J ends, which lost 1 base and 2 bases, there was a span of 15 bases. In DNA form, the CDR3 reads TGTGCCAGCAGCTTAGTCTGGCGGGGACACACCTACGAGCAGTACTTC. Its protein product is CASSLVWRGHTYEQYF.

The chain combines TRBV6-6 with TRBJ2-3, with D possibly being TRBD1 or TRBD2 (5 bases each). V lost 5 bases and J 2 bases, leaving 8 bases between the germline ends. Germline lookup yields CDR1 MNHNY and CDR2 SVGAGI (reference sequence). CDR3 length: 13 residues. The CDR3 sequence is CASSRDHTDTQYF. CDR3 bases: TGTGCCAGCAGTCGGGACCACACAGATACGCAGTATTTT.

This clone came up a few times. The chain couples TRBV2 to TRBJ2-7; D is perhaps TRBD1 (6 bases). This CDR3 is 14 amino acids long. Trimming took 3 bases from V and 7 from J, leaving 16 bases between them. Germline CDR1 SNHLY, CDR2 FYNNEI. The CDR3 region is CASSDPTGSKEQYF. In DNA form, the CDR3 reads TGTGCCAGCAGTGACCCCACAGGGTCGAAGGAGCAGTACTTC.

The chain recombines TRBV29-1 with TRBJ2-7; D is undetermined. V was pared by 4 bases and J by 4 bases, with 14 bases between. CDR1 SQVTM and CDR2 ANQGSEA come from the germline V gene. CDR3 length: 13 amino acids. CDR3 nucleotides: TGCAGCGTTGTAACTCCCGACATTTACGAGCAGTACTTC. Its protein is CSVVTPDIYEQYF.

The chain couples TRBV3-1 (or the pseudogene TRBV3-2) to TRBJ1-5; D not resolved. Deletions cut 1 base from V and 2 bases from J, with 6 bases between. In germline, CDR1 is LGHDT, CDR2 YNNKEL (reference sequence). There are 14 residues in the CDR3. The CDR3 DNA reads TGTGCCAGCAGCCAAGTTCGGGGCAATCAGCCCCAGCATTTT. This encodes CASSQVRGNQPQHF.

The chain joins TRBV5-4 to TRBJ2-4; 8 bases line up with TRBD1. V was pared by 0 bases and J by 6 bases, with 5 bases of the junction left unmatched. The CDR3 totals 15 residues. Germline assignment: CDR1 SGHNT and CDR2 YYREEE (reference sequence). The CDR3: CASSLGQGAGNIQYF. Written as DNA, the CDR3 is TGTGCCAGCAGCTTGGGTCAGGGGGCCGGAAACATTCAGTACTTC.

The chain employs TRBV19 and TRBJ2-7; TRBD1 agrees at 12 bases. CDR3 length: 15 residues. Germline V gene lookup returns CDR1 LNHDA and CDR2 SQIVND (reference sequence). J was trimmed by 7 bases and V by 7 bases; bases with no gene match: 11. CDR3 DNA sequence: TGTGCCAGTACCTCTTCGGGACAGGGGGCGGGAGAGCAGTACTTC. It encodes CASTSSGQGAGEQYF. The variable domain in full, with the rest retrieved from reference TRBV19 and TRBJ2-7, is DGGITQSPKYLFRKEGQNVTLSCEQNLNHDAMYWYRQDPGQGLRLIYYSQIVNDFQKGDIAEGYSVSREKKESFPLTVTSAQKNPTAFYLCASTSSGQGAGEQYFGPGTRLTVT.

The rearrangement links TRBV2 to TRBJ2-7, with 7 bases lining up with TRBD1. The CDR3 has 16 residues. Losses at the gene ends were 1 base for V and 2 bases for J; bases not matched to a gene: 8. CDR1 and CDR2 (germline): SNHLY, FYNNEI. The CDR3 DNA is TGTGCCAGCAGTGAAGGACAGGGCGCAGGGACCTACGAGCAGTACTTC. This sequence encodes CASSEGQGAGTYEQYF.

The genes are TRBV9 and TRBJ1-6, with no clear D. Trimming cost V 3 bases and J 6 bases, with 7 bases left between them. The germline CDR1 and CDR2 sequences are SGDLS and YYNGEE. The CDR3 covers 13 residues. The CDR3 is CASSALINSPLHF. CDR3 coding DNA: TGTGCCAGCAGCGCCTTAATTAATTCACCCCTCCACTTT. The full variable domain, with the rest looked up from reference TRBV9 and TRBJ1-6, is DSGVTQTPKHLITATGQRVTLRCSPRSGDLSVYWYQQSLDQGLQFLIQYYNGEERAKGNILERFSAQQFPDLHSELNLSSLELGDSALYFCASSALINSPLHFGNGTRLTVT.

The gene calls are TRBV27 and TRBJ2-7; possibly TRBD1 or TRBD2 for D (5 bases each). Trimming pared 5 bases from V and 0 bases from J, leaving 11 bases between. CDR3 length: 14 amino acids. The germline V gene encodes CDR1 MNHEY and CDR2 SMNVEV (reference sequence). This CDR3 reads CASSRDRSSYEQYF. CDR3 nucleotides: TGTGCCAGCAGTCGGGACCGATCCTCCTACGAGCAGTACTTC.

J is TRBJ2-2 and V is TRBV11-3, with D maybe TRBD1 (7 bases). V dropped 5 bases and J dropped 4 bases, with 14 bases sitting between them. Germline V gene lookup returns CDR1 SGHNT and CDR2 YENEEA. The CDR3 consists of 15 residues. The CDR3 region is CASSQGGASTGELFF. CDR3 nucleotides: TGTGCCAGCAGCCAGGGGGGCGCCAGCACCGGGGAGCTGTTTTTT.

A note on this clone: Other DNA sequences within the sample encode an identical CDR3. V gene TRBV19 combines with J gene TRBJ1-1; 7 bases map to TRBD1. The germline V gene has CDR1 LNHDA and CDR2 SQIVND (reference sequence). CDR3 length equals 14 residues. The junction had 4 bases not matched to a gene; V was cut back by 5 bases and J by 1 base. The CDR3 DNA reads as TGTGCCAGTAGTTTACAGGGGAGGAACACTGAAGCTTTCTTT. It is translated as CASSLQGRNTEAFF.

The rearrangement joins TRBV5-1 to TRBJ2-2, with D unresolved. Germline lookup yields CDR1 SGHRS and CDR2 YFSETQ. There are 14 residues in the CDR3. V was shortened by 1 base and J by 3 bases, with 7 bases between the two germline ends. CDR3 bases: TGCGCCAGCAGCTTGTCCCCGGACACCGGGGAGCTGTTTTTT. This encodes CASSLSPDTGELFF.

CDR3 sequence: CASGTGGADEQFF. CDR3 nucleotides: TGCGCCAGCGGGACAGGGGGCGCAGATGAGCAGTTCTTC. The chain joins TRBV5-1 to TRBJ2-1; TRBD1 agrees at 12 bases. Germline V gene sequence: CDR1 SGHRS, CDR2 YFSETQ. CDR3 length equals 13 residues. V lost 7 bases and J lost 8; bases outside the gene matches: 4.

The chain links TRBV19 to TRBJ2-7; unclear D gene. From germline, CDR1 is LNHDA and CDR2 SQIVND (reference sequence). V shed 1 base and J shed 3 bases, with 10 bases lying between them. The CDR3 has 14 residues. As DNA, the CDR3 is TGTGCCAGTAGTATAGGAGCCAGGTTCTACGAGCAGTACTTC. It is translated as CASSIGARFYEQYF.

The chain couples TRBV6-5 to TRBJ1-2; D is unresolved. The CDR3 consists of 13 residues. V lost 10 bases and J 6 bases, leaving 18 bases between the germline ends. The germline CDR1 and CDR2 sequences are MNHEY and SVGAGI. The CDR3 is CATAYPLAHGYTF. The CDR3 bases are TGTGCCACCGCCTACCCCCTCGCCCATGGCTACACCTTC.

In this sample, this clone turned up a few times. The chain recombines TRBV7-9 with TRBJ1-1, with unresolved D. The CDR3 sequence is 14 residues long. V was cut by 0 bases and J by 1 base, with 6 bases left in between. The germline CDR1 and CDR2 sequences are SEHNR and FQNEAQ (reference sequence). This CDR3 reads CASSLASPNTEAFF. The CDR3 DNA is TGTGCCAGCAGCTTAGCGTCTCCGAACACTGAAGCTTTCTTT.

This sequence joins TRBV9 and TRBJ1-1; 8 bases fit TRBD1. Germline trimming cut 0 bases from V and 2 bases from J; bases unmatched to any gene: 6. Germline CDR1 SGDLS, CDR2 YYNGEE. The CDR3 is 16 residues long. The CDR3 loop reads CASSVGGTGENTEAFF. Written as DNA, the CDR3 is TGTGCCAGCAGCGTAGGGGGGACAGGAGAAAACACTGAAGCTTTCTTT.

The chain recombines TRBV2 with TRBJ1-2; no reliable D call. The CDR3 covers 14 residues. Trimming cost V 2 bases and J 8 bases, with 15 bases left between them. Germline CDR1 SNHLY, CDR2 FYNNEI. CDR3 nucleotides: TGTGCCAGCAGTGAACTGGCACCGGCCCCCGGCTACACCTTC. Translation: CASSELAPAPGYTF.

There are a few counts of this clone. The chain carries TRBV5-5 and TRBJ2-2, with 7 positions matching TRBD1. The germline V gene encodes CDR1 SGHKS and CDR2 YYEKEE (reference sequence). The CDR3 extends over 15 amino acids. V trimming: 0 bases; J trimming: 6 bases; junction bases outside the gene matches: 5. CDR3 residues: CASSLVQGFAGELFF. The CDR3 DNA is TGTGCCAGCAGCTTGGTACAGGGGTTCGCCGGGGAGCTGTTTTTT.

This chain's CDR3 is CATKTGNEKLFF. CDR3 nucleotide sequence: TGTGCCACAAAGACAGGAAATGAAAAACTGTTTTTT. V and J are TRBV2 and TRBJ1-4, with D maybe TRBD1 (6 bases). The CDR3 runs 12 residues. V lost 10 bases and J 5 bases, leaving 11 bases between the germline ends. CDR1 is SNHLY, CDR2 FYNNEI, per germline.

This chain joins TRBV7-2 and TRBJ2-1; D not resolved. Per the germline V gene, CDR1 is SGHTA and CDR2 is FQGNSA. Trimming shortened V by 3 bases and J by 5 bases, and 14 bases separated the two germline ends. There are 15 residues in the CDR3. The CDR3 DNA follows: TGTGCCAGCAGCTTTAGGAGTTTCGCAAACAATGAGCAGTTCTTC. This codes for CASSFRSFANNEQFF.

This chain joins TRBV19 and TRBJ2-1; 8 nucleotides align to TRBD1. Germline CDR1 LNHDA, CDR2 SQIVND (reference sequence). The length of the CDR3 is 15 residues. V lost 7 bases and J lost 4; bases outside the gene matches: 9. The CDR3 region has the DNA TGTGCCAGTAAACCGACAGGGGTTACTTACAATGAGCAGTTCTTC. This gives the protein CASKPTGVTYNEQFF. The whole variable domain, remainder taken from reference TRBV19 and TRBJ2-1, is DGGITQSPKYLFRKEGQNVTLSCEQNLNHDAMYWYRQDPGQGLRLIYYSQIVNDFQKGDIAEGYSVSREKKESFPLTVTSAQKNPTAFYLCASKPTGVTYNEQFFGPGTRLTVL.

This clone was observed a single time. The CDR3 sequence is CASSLRAGQNEKLFF. Here the CDR3 DNA reads TGTGCCAGCAGCTTACGGGCGGGTCAGAATGAAAAACTGTTTTTT. This chain links TRBV7-3 with TRBJ1-4; no definite D call. In germline, CDR1 is SGHTA, CDR2 FQGTGA. Trimming removed 2 bases from V and 5 bases from J, with 12 bases in between. This CDR3 has 15 amino acids.